The next 19 T cell receptor beta chains were all read from a single sample in a study of blood T cell repertoires in COVID-19. Profiling relied on immunoSEQ multiplex PCR, and the TCRdb table lists in-frame clones only, not all of them. The table has just under 60,000 clones, around nine tenths seen once. The sample consisted of peripheral blood. The receptors derive from a man aged 55-75 years with acute or convalescent COVID-19.

The chain links TRBV28 to TRBJ1-5; D unclear. This CDR3 spans 14 amino acids. Trimming stripped 4 bases from V and 2 bases from J, with 9 bases between. Per germline, CDR1 MDHEN and CDR2 SYDVKM. CDR3 coding DNA: TGTGCCAGCAGTTCCGAATCGGGCAATCAGCCCCAGCATTTT. Its protein is CASSSESGNQPQHF.

The chain links TRBV5-1 to TRBJ1-1, with 10 bases fitting TRBD1. Trimming cost V 0 bases and J 3 bases; bases outside gene matches: 5. The CDR3 is made up of 16 amino acids. Germline values: CDR1 SGHRS, CDR2 YFSETQ. The CDR3 here is CASSLAVGTGDTEAFF. In DNA form, the CDR3 reads TGCGCCAGCAGCTTGGCCGTAGGGACAGGGGACACTGAAGCTTTCTTT.

Here the CDR3 reads CASSLGNNQPQHF. CDR3 in DNA: TGTGCCAGCAGCCTCGGGAACAATCAGCCCCAGCATTTT. The rearrangement uses TRBV12-3 or TRBV12-4 and TRBJ1-5; D remains ambiguous. The CDR3 runs 13 residues. V gave up 6 bases and J gave up 3 bases, with 9 bases separating them.

The genes are TRBV11-2 and TRBJ2-3; 7 bases align to TRBD1. Trimming cost V 4 bases and J 3 bases; bases outside gene matches: 10. Germline CDR1 is SGHAT and CDR2 is FQNNGV. The CDR3 contains 16 residues. The CDR3 bases are TGTGCCAGCAGCTCCCGGGACAGTATTTGGACAGATACGCAGTATTTT. Residues: CASSSRDSIWTDTQYF.

The V call is TRBV4-2, the J call TRBJ1-3, with a tentative D call TRBD1 (5 bases). Germline V gene sequence: CDR1 LGHNA, CDR2 YNFKEQ. CDR3 length equals 16 residues. Trimming pared 7 bases from V and 2 bases from J, leaving 18 bases between. CDR3 DNA: TGTGCCAGCACCCAGGGAGATCCCCATACTGGAAACACCATATATTTT. Protein: CASTQGDPHTGNTIYF.

This chain links TRBV19 with TRBJ1-5, with 9 bases identical to TRBD1. Trimming removed 6 bases from V and 2 bases from J; junction bases left unmatched: 11. Germline lookup yields CDR1 LNHDA and CDR2 SQIVND (reference sequence). CDR3 length: 17 amino acids. This CDR3 is CASRLGTGSRGNQPQHF. CDR3 bases: TGTGCCAGTAGACTCGGGACAGGGAGCAGGGGCAATCAGCCCCAGCATTTT.

This clone has just one count. The genes are TRBV28 and TRBJ2-2, with a possible D match to TRBD1 (5 bases). Deletions cut 4 bases from V and 6 bases from J, with 18 bases between. The CDR3 is 16 amino acids. Germline V gene data show CDR1 as MDHEN and CDR2 as SYDVKM. CDR3 protein: CASSSIGHMKAGELFF. The CDR3 region has the DNA TGTGCCAGCAGTTCGATAGGACACATGAAGGCCGGGGAGCTGTTTTTT.

The chain is built from TRBV29-1 and TRBJ2-1, with 10 bases fitting TRBD2. Germline V gives CDR1 SQVTM, CDR2 ANQGSEA. V shed 3 bases, J shed 5 bases, and the junction held 7 bases outside the gene matches. The CDR3 has 15 amino acids. The CDR3 protein is CSVDSGAGGNNEQFF. The CDR3 DNA sequence: TGCAGCGTTGATTCGGGAGCGGGAGGGAACAATGAGCAGTTCTTC.

The chain links TRBV7-8 to TRBJ2-3; D perhaps matches TRBD2 (6 bases). CDR3 length: 17 residues. V was trimmed by 0 bases and J by 1 base, leaving 14 bases between them. Germline V gene lookup returns CDR1 SGHVS and CDR2 FQNEAQ. For the CDR3, the DNA is TGTGCCAGCAGCTTAGCGCTCGGGAGAGGGGGCACAGATACGCAGTATTTT. Residues: CASSLALGRGGTDTQYF.

This chain connects TRBV11-2 to TRBJ2-1; 9 bases match TRBD1. The V and J ends lost 1 base and 7 bases, in that order; junction bases with no gene match: 5. The CDR3 sequence is 15 residues long. Per germline, CDR1 SGHAT and CDR2 FQNNGV. CDR3 protein: CASSLGQGGRNEQFF. CDR3 in DNA: TGTGCCAGCAGCTTAGGACAGGGGGGAAGAAATGAGCAGTTCTTC.

This clone has just a few counts. This chain links TRBV28 with TRBJ2-7; D not resolved. V lost 5 bases to trimming and J lost 5 bases, with 19 bases between them. Looked up from germline, CDR1 is MDHEN and CDR2 is SYDVKM. The CDR3 loop spans 15 amino acids. CDR3 loop: CASSAPSNGVDEQYF. Written as DNA, the CDR3 is TGTGCCAGCAGTGCGCCGTCTAATGGAGTCGACGAGCAGTACTTC.

This clone was counted once. The rearrangement uses TRBV9 and TRBJ2-3; no clear D gene. V was trimmed by 0 bases and J by 1 base, leaving 9 bases between them. The CDR3 totals 15 residues. Germline-derived CDR1 and CDR2 are SGDLS and YYNGEE. CDR3 loop: CASSVGVVGTDTQYF. For the CDR3, the DNA is TGTGCCAGCAGCGTAGGCGTTGTCGGCACAGATACGCAGTATTTT.

The chain employs TRBV5-1 and TRBJ1-6, with TRBD1 matching over 8 bases. The CDR3 is 16 amino acids. Germline V CDR1 and CDR2: SGHRS, YFSETQ. Trimming cost V 3 bases and J 7 bases; bases outside gene matches: 9. CDR3 amino acids: CASSYYGQGRNSPLHF. The CDR3 DNA is TGCGCCAGCAGCTACTATGGACAGGGAAGGAATTCACCCCTCCACTTT. The full variable domain, its missing parts supplied by reference TRBV5-1 and TRBJ1-6, is KAGVTQTPRYLIKTRGQQVTLSCSPISGHRSVSWYQQTPGQGLQFLFEYFSETQRNKGNFPGRFSGRQFSNSRSEMNVSTLELGDSALYLCASSYYGQGRNSPLHFGNGTRLTVT.

The chain recombines TRBV7-3 with TRBJ2-3; D not certain. Germline values: CDR1 SGHTA, CDR2 FQGTGA. The CDR3 loop spans 13 amino acids. With 2 bases removed from V and 4 bases from J, the gap between germline ends came to 7 bases. In DNA form, the CDR3 reads TGTGCCAGCAGCTTACTCGCGGCAGATACGCAGTATTTT. Translation: CASSLLAADTQYF.

The DNA for the CDR3 is TGTGCCAGCAGTACCTACAGGGATGAAAAACTGTTTTTT. Its protein is CASSTYRDEKLFF. This rearrangement joins TRBV28 to TRBJ1-4; D is possibly TRBD1 (6 bases). The germline V and J ends were trimmed by 5 bases and 6 bases, with 10 bases remaining between them. The CDR3 runs to 13 residues. The germline CDR1 and CDR2 sequences are MDHEN and SYDVKM. Combining the CDR3 with reference TRBV28 and TRBJ1-4 gives the whole variable domain DVKVTQSSRYLVKRTGEKVFLECVQDMDHENMFWYRQDPGLGLRLIYFSYDVKMKEKGDIPEGYSVSREKKERFSLILESASTNQTSMYLCASSTYRDEKLFFGSGTQLSVL.

The chain has TRBV19 and TRBJ2-6; weak D call: TRBD1 (5 bases). Trimming took 6 bases from V and 4 from J, leaving 10 bases between them. The germline V gene encodes CDR1 LNHDA and CDR2 SQIVND (reference sequence). The CDR3 extends over 14 amino acids. Here the CDR3 DNA reads TGTGCCAGTAGAAGGGGCCCCGGGGCCAACGTCCTGACTTTC. Amino acid sequence: CASRRGPGANVLTF.

The chain recombines TRBV5-1 with TRBJ2-5; 9 bases are a match to TRBD1. V dropped 3 bases and J dropped 5; count of bases not matched to a gene: 8. Germline V lookup: CDR1 SGHRS, CDR2 YFSETQ. The CDR3 spans 15 residues. The CDR3 DNA follows: TGCGCCAGCAGCTCATGGACAGGGGTAGGGGAGACCCAGTACTTC. This gives the protein CASSSWTGVGETQYF.

This clone was seen only a few times. The V gene is TRBV2, the J gene TRBJ2-7; possible D gene TRBD1, 5 bases. The CDR3 consists of 14 residues. Germline V lookup: CDR1 SNHLY, CDR2 FYNNEI. V shed 0 bases and J shed 6 bases, with 12 bases lying between them. CDR3 DNA: TGTGCCAGCAGTGAAGCGGGGCCCGCCGGCGAGCAGTACTTC. As protein: CASSEAGPAGEQYF.

In this sample, this clone turned up once. This sequence joins TRBV18 and TRBJ1-2; perhaps TRBD1 as D (6 bases). The V and J ends lost 6 bases and 4 bases respectively, with 12 bases between them. This CDR3 has 13 residues. The V gene's germline CDR1 is KGHSH and CDR2 LQKENI. CDR3 region: CASSLDSIYGYTF. The CDR3 DNA reads TGTGCCAGCTCGCTGGACAGCATCTATGGCTACACCTTC.